The 18 T cell receptor beta chains below all came from one sample that was sequenced in a study of T cell repertoires and leukemia-associated antigens. One entry per CDR3 protein, called by TCRdb with MiXCR from the 5' RACE reads. The sample holds more than 12,000 distinct CDR3 sequences, approximately 38% seen once. For these receptors, no antigen is known. The sequenced material came from CD3+ T cells sorted from blood and cultured. Receptors originate from a female donor in good health.

The V gene is TRBV2, the J gene TRBJ2-2; D ambiguous. CDR1 is SNHLY, CDR2 FYNNEI, per germline. The CDR3 extends over 14 amino acids. V lost 4 bases and J 1 base, leaving 7 bases between the germline ends. The CDR3 protein is CASSGRRNTGELFF. In DNA form, the CDR3 reads TGTGCCAGCAGTGGGAGAAGGAACACCGGGGAGCTGTTTTTT.

In this sample, this clonotype turned up many times. The chain combines TRBV29-1 with TRBJ2-3; 7 bases match TRBD1. Germline CDR1 and CDR2: SQVTM and ANQGSEA. The length of the CDR3 is 14 residues. Trimming removed 5 bases from V and 1 base from J; junction bases left unmatched: 6. The CDR3 is CSVLRQGGTDTQYF. In nucleotides, the CDR3 is TGCAGCGTTTTAAGACAGGGAGGCACAGATACGCAGTATTTT.

Details on this clonotype: Mismatch with germline at one junction end may stem from a read error. The chain has TRBV30 and TRBJ2-7, with TRBD2 identical over 7 bases. The CDR3 sequence is 14 residues long. Germline V gene data show CDR1 as GTSNPN and CDR2 as SVGIG (reference sequence). The CDR3 spells CAWGGGTGICEQYF. In DNA, the CDR3 is TGCGCCTGGGGGGGAGGGACTGGTATCTGCGAGCAGTACTTC.

This clonotype qualifies as medium-sized. This sequence joins TRBV7-2 and TRBJ2-2; 7 bases fit TRBD2. CDR3 length: 16 residues. Losses at the gene ends were 3 bases for V and 2 bases for J; bases not matched to a gene: 6. Germline loops: CDR1 SGHTA, CDR2 FQGNSA. The CDR3 spells CASSLMGGSNTGELFF. DNA of the CDR3: TGTGCCAGCAGCTTGATGGGCGGGAGCAACACCGGGGAGCTGTTTTTT.

As to this clonotype: This may be a read error, as it is one base from a much larger clone. This sequence joins TRBV12-3 or TRBV12-4 and TRBJ1-4; maybe TRBD1 (6 bases). The CDR3 sequence is 12 residues long. DNA for the CDR3: TGTGCCGGCAGCCTCGGACAGTCAAAACTGTTTTTT. It translates to CAGSLGQSKLFF.

The CDR3 DNA follows: TGTGCCAGCAGCCGCCGTCCCGGGACAGGGTACGCCCAGTTCTTC. It yields the protein CASSRRPGTGYAQFF. V is TRBV7-9 and J is TRBJ2-1, with 9 bases fitting TRBD1. The V segment lost 5 bases and the J segment 13 bases; nucleotides outside the gene matches: 15. The germline gives CDR1 SEHNR, CDR2 FQNEAQ (reference sequence). The CDR3 extends over 15 amino acids. The full variable domain, its missing parts supplied by reference TRBV7-9 and TRBJ2-1, is DTGVSQNPRHKITKRGQNVTFRCDPISEHNRLYWYRQTLGQGPEFLTYFQNEAQLEKSRLLSDRFSAERPKGSFSTLEIQRTEQGDSAMYLCASSRRPGTGYAQFFGPGTRLTVL.

About this clonotype itself: Since a much larger clone is just one base distant, this may be a read error. The CDR3 does not end in the conserved phenylalanine or tryptophan, so this is likely a read error. The rearrangement joins TRBV20-1 to TRBJ1-2; no definite D call. The ends were cut back, 0 bases at V and 3 bases at J, with 8 bases in the middle. This CDR3 has 13 residues. Germline CDR1 is DFQATT and CDR2 is SNEGSKA (reference sequence). The DNA of the CDR3 is TGCAGTGCTAGAGACTACCGGGACTATGGCTACACCCTC. It is translated as CSARDYRDYGYTL.

There are many counts of this clonotype. V and J are TRBV7-2 and TRBJ2-7, with D possibly TRBD2 on 5 matching bases. The CDR3 loop spans 11 amino acids. Germline V gives CDR1 SGHTA, CDR2 FQGNSA. With 4 bases removed from V and 13 bases from J, the gap between germline ends came to 14 bases. CDR3 region: CASSSLGRFYF. The CDR3 DNA sequence: TGTGCCAGCAGCTCCCTAGGGAGATTTTACTTC.

The chain recombines TRBV9 with TRBJ2-1, with D possibly TRBD2 on 6 matching bases. CDR1 and CDR2 from the germline V gene are SGDLS and YYNGEE. The CDR3 is 14 amino acids. Trimming pared 2 bases from V and 5 bases from J, leaving 11 bases between. CDR3 bases: TGTGCCAGCAGCGTCGGGACTGAGAACAATGAGCAGTTCTTC. Translation gives CASSVGTENNEQFF.

This clonotype has at least ten counts. The V gene is TRBV16, the J gene TRBJ2-3; possibly TRBD2 for D (6 bases). V was shortened by 2 bases and J by 2 bases, with 14 bases between the two germline ends. This CDR3 spans 16 amino acids. Germline CDR1 and CDR2: KGHSY and FQNENV. The CDR3 protein is CASSQTGTAPTDTQYF. CDR3 nucleotide sequence: TGTGCCAGCAGCCAAACCGGGACTGCCCCCACAGATACGCAGTATTTT.

In this sample, this clonotype turned up many times. The gene calls are TRBV27 and TRBJ1-4; D gene unclear. CDR1 is MNHEY, CDR2 SMNVEV, per germline (reference sequence). This CDR3 region has 16 residues. Deletions cut 0 bases from V and 11 bases from J, with 19 bases between. The CDR3 region is CASSLSGREPSRKLFF. CDR3 nucleotide sequence: TGTGCCAGCAGTTTATCGGGGAGGGAACCTTCCAGGAAACTGTTTTTT.

Details on this clonotype: The germline gene is not matched at one end of the junction; a read error may be the cause. The chain joins TRBV20-1 to TRBJ2-3; 8 nucleotides align to TRBD2. Germline V gene data show CDR1 as DFQATT and CDR2 as SNEGSKA (reference sequence). There are 15 residues in the CDR3. The CDR3 coding sequence is TGCAGCGCTAGAGGAGGAGCGGGAGTGGCAGGTACGCAGTATTTT. It encodes CSARGGAGVAGTQYF.

The V and J genes are TRBV9 and TRBJ2-5, with TRBD2 identical over 9 bases. The CDR3 length is 14 residues. Trimming took 0 bases from V and 3 from J; bases not matched to a gene: 0. Germline loops: CDR1 SGDLS, CDR2 YYNGEE. The CDR3 coding sequence is TGTGCCAGCAGCGTAGGACTAGCGGAAGAGACCCAGTACTTC. Translation: CASSVGLAEETQYF.

The J gene is TRBJ1-6, the V gene TRBV2; D not resolved. This CDR3 is 15 amino acids long. V dropped 3 bases and J dropped 9 bases, with 15 bases sitting between them. CDR1 and CDR2 from the germline V gene are SNHLY and FYNNEI. Written as DNA, the CDR3 is TGTGCCAGCAGTGATCGGGCCTTGGGTAGTTCACCCCTCCACTTT. It codes for CASSDRALGSSPLHF.

This clonotype was seen many times. This chain links TRBV29-1 with TRBJ1-1; 12 bases are a match to TRBD1. The CDR3 has 16 amino acids. After removal of 4 bases from V and 3 bases from J, the junction contained 9 bases not matched to a gene. Per the germline V gene, CDR1 is SQVTM and CDR2 is ANQGSEA. CDR3 DNA sequence: TGCAGCGTTGGCGGGACAGGGGGCGCTTATGACACTGAAGCTTTCTTT. It codes for CSVGGTGGAYDTEAFF. Full variable domain (outside the CDR3, taken from reference TRBV29-1 and TRBJ1-1): SAVISQKPSRDICQRGTSLTIQCQVDSQVTMMFWYRQQPGQSLTLIATANQGSEATYESGFVIDKFPISRPNLTFSTLTVSNMSPEDSSIYLCSVGGTGGAYDTEAFFGQGTRLTVV.

This clonotype was seen many times. The chain couples TRBV18 to TRBJ2-7, with 8 bases that match TRBD1. Germline loops: CDR1 KGHSH, CDR2 LQKENI. CDR3 length equals 14 residues. V was clipped by 5 bases and J by 7 bases; unmatched bases: 10. The chain's CDR3 is CASSFGQGAGEQYF. The CDR3 DNA reads TGTGCCAGCTCATTCGGACAGGGAGCTGGGGAGCAGTACTTC.

A few counts support this clonotype. The chain combines TRBV11-1 with TRBJ2-1, with a weak D call TRBD2 (5 bases). The V gene's germline CDR1 is SGHAT and CDR2 FQDESV (reference sequence). The CDR3 consists of 14 residues. The V gene lost 2 bases and the J gene lost 7 bases, with 12 bases spanning the gap. The CDR3 loop is CASSLTGNRNEQFF. In DNA, the CDR3 is TGTGCCAGCAGCTTAACCGGGAATAGGAATGAGCAGTTCTTC. Together with reference TRBV11-1 and TRBJ2-1, the CDR3 gives the full variable domain: EAEVAQSPRYKITEKSQAVAFWCDPISGHATLYWYRQILGQGPELLVQFQDESVVDDSQLPKDRFSAERLKGVDSTLKIQPAELGDSAMYLCASSLTGNRNEQFFGPGTRLTVL.

By share, this clonotype ranks as medium-sized. The chain is built from TRBV20-1 and TRBJ2-3; TRBD2 aligns across 11 bases. CDR1 DFQATT and CDR2 SNEGSKA come from the germline V gene (reference sequence). The CDR3 loop spans 18 amino acids. After removal of 8 bases from V and 2 bases from J, the junction contained 18 bases not matched to a gene. The DNA of the CDR3 is TGCAGTCCGACGAACAGACTAGCGGGAAAAAGACTCACAGATACGCAGTATTTT. The encoded protein is CSPTNRLAGKRLTDTQYF.